This T cell receptor (beta chain) was obtained from a study of PD-L1 blockade in urothelial cancer. Time point reported: pretreatment peripheral blood. The CDR3 is made up of 16 amino acids. Only in-frame clones appear in the TCRdb table, and some are missing; sequencing was by immunoSEQ multiplex PCR. There are approximately 90,000 clones in the sample; roughly 84% occur only once, and about 2.1% lies in the top ten. The TCR was taken from a man aged 60 to 69 with urothelial cancer. The specimen comprised PBMCs, sampled around atezolizumab (anti-PD-L1) treatment. V is TRBV21-1 and J is TRBJ2-7; TRBD2, the table's D call, lacks a check against the DNA. TRBV21-1 is reported as a pseudogene. The CDR3 DNA follows: TGTGCCAGCAGCAAAGGGACCGGACTAGCGGGGGACGAGCAGTACTTC. Its protein is CASSKGTGLAGDEQYF.